A selection of T cell receptor beta chains follows, all from one sample in a study of blood T cell repertoires in COVID-19. The method was immunoSEQ multiplex PCR; TCRdb's version includes in-frame clones alone and lacks a portion of them. The table records a few hundred thousand clones, over 75% of them present only once. What was sequenced was PBMCs or T cells enriched from blood (not recorded which). The receptors here all came from a woman aged 40-49 years who had recovered from COVID-19. The CDR3 runs from the conserved cysteine through the conserved F or W. The D gene is left open where the match is weak. Only part of the rows carry a size: once, few, many, or a class if the clone is expanded.

D	V	size	J	DNA	CDR3
.	TRBV14	.	TRBJ1-1	TGTGCCAGCAGCCCAACGGGGAACACTGAAGCTTTCTTT	CASSPTGNTEAFF
.	TRBV28	.	TRBJ2-3	TGTGCCAGCACCCCCGGCGGGTCAGATACGCAGTATTTT	CASTPGGSDTQYF
.	TRBV5-4	.	TRBJ1-4	TGTGCCAGCAGCTTGGCCACGGGGGATAAACTGTTTTTT	CASSLATGDKLFF
TRBD2	TRBV24-1	.	TRBJ2-7	TGTGCCACCAGTGACGGTATAGCGGGAGCCCACGAGCAGTACTTC	CATSDGIAGAHEQYF
.	TRBV12-3/TRBV12-4	.	TRBJ2-5	TGTGCCAGCAGGAGAGGGAGCCAAGAGACCCAGTACTTC	CASRRGSQETQYF
TRBD1	TRBV11-3	once	TRBJ2-3	TGTGCCAGCAGCTATGGACAGGGAACTTACACAGATACGCAGTATTTT	CASSYGQGTYTDTQYF
TRBD2	TRBV5-4	.	TRBJ2-2	TGTGCCAGCAGCTTGCAGCGGGGTGGAGCCGGGGAGCTGTTTTTT	CASSLQRGGAGELFF
TRBD1	TRBV14	.	TRBJ1-1	TGTGCCAGCAGTCGCCGGGACAGGGGGATACGGGGCACTGAAGCTTTCTTT	CASSRRDRGIRGTEAFF
.	TRBV29-1	.	TRBJ2-7	TGCAGCGTTGGGAGTCTGGCGGAGCAGTACTTC	CSVGSLAEQYF
.	TRBV19	.	TRBJ2-7	TGTGCCAGTAGTGGCGACGTAGACAGCCCCTACGAGCAGTACTTC	CASSGDVDSPYEQYF
.	TRBV7-9	.	TRBJ2-3	TGTGCCAGCAGCTTCCTCCAGGGCAGCACAGATACGCAGTATTTT	CASSFLQGSTDTQYF
TRBD2	TRBV7-2	.	TRBJ2-5	TGTGCCAGCAGCTTAGGGTTAGCGGGGGGTCAAGAGACCCAGTACTTC	CASSLGLAGGQETQYF
TRBD1	TRBV5-1	once	TRBJ1-2	TGCGCCAGCAGCTTGGTCAGGGGGGACTATGGCTACACCTTC	CASSLVRGDYGYTF
.	TRBV7-3	.	TRBJ2-1	TGTGCCAGCAGCTTAGACAGGTACAATGAGCAGTTCTTC	CASSLDRYNEQFF
TRBD1	TRBV7-9	.	TRBJ2-5	TGTGCCAGCAGCTTTACAGGGGGCGGGGAGACCCAGTACTTC	CASSFTGGGETQYF
TRBD1	TRBV7-9	.	TRBJ2-5	TGTGCCAGCAGCGTGACAGGGGTAGAGACCCAGTACTTC	CASSVTGVETQYF
.	TRBV11-2	.	TRBJ1-4	TGTGCCAGCAGCTTAGGACAGCGCACCGGGCCAACTAATGAAAAACTGTTTTTT	CASSLGQRTGPTNEKLFF
.	TRBV6-5	few	TRBJ1-1	TGTGCCAGCAAGAGGCAGGGAGGTGCGAACACTGAAGCTTTCTTT	CASKRQGGANTEAFF
TRBD1	TRBV6-5	.	TRBJ2-5	TGTGCCAGCAGAGGGGGCTTCCAAGAGACCCAGTACTTC	CASRGGFQETQYF
.	TRBV5-1	.	TRBJ2-2	TGCGCCAGTCGACAGGGAGGTAGCGCCGGGGAGCTGTTTTTT	CASRQGGSAGELFF
.	TRBV28	.	TRBJ1-1	TGTGCCAGCAGTTTAGATTCGCGGGGGCGCACTGAAGCTTTCTTT	CASSLDSRGRTEAFF
.	TRBV4-1	.	TRBJ1-5	TGCGCCAGCAGCCAGTCCACCCGGGATCAGCCCCAGCATTTT	CASSQSTRDQPQHF
TRBD2	TRBV7-9	.	TRBJ2-5	TGTGCCAGCAGCCTCGGGACTAGCGGGGGGGCTCAAGAGACCCAGTACTTC	CASSLGTSGGAQETQYF